This is a list of T cell receptor beta chains from one sample in a study of blood T cell repertoires in COVID-19. Generated by immunoSEQ multiplex PCR, the TCRdb table keeps only in-frame clones and is missing some. There are roughly 190,000 clones in the sample; roughly 80% occur only once, and around 6.1% lies in the top ten. The specimen sequenced was peripheral blood. Receptors were obtained from a woman between 40 and 50 years old with acute or convalescent COVID-19. The CDR3 runs from the conserved cysteine through the conserved F or W. A D gene is named only where the DNA matches it firmly. Size tells how often a clone was seen (once, few, many) or the class of an expanded clone, and some rows leave it out.

>TRBJ1-3|TRBV2|once|.
CATRTGGQAGNTIYF
TGTGCCACAAGAACGGGGGGGCAAGCTGGAAACACCATATATTTT
>TRBJ1-2|TRBV5-1|once|TRBD1
CASSLDRGGDYGYTF
TGCGCCAGCAGCCTGGACAGGGGTGGGGACTATGGCTACACCTTC
>TRBJ1-5|TRBV2|once|TRBD1
CASGAGTGDHSNQPQHF
TGTGCCAGCGGAGCCGGGACAGGGGACCATAGCAATCAGCCCCAGCATTTT
>TRBJ1-1|TRBV5-1|.|.
CASSLAQGSNTEAFF
TGCGCCAGCAGCTTGGCCCAGGGTTCGAACACTGAAGCTTTCTTT
>TRBJ1-4|TRBV18|.|.
CASSPGTGLNEKLFF
TGTGCCAGCTCACCAGGTACAGGGTTAAACGAAAAACTGTTTTTT
>TRBJ2-1|TRBV5-1|many|TRBD2
CASSLLAGVEQFF
TGCGCCAGCAGCTTGCTAGCGGGGGTTGAGCAGTTCTTC
>TRBJ1-5|TRBV28|.|TRBD1
CASRQGADQPQHF
TGTGCCAGCAGGCAGGGGGCGGATCAGCCCCAGCATTTT
>TRBJ1-5|TRBV18|.|TRBD1
CASSLDGTGGVGQPQHF
TGTGCCAGCTCGCTTGATGGGACAGGGGGCGTTGGTCAGCCCCAGCATTTT
>TRBJ1-4|TRBV27|.|.
CASSLFGGEKLFF
TGTGCCAGCAGTTTATTCGGGGGGGAAAAACTGTTTTTT
>TRBJ2-5|TRBV7-8|.|TRBD2
CASSLRPGGPGGETQYF
TGTGCCAGCAGCTTACGCCCGGGAGGGCCGGGAGGGGAGACCCAGTACTTC
>TRBJ2-7|TRBV5-1|.|TRBD1
CASSYGTAYEQYF
TGCGCCAGCAGCTACGGGACAGCCTACGAGCAGTACTTC
>TRBJ1-5|TRBV7-2|.|TRBD1
CASSPQGGLNQPQHF
TGTGCCAGCAGCCCACAGGGGGGGCTCAATCAGCCCCAGCATTTT
>TRBJ1-1|TRBV7-2|few|TRBD1
CASTQDRGLGEAFF
TGTGCCAGCACCCAGGACAGGGGGCTTGGGGAAGCTTTCTTT
>TRBJ1-2|TRBV11-3|.|.
CASSEGHRYTF
TGTGCCAGCAGCGAGGGACACCGCTACACCTTC
>TRBJ2-4|TRBV7-9|.|.
CASSRLEAKNIQYF
TGTGCCAGCAGCCGGTTAGAAGCCAAAAACATTCAGTACTTC
>TRBJ2-7|TRBV6-5|.|TRBD1
CASKGQGVDEQYF
TGTGCCAGCAAGGGACAGGGGGTCGACGAGCAGTACTTC
>TRBJ2-1|TRBV27|.|TRBD2
CASRPYDGGAAYNEQFF
TGTGCCAGCCGACCCTACGACGGGGGGGCTGCCTACAATGAGCAGTTCTTC
>TRBJ2-4|TRBV7-2|.|TRBD2
CASSLQGGMGKNIQYF
TGTGCCAGCAGCCTCCAGGGAGGGATGGGCAAAAACATTCAGTACTTC
>TRBJ2-2|TRBV7-7|.|TRBD2
CASSFGLAGAIGELFF
TGTGCCAGCAGCTTTGGACTAGCGGGAGCGATCGGGGAGCTGTTTTTT
>TRBJ1-2|TRBV3-1/TRBV3-2|.|TRBD1
CASSPHGTANYGYTF
TGTGCCAGCAGCCCTCACGGGACAGCTAACTATGGCTACACCTTC
>TRBJ2-5|TRBV24-1|once|.
CATSLRGETQYF
TGTGCCACCAGTCTGCGAGGGGAGACCCAGTACTTC
>TRBJ1-1|TRBV30|.|.
CAWSVQGTEAFF
TGTGCCTGGAGTGTACAGGGCACTGAAGCTTTCTTT
>TRBJ1-3|TRBV28|once|.
CASSLLGPSSSGNTIYF
TGTGCCAGCAGTTTGTTGGGGCCTTCGAGCTCTGGAAACACCATATATTTT
>TRBJ1-2|TRBV19|.|.
CASSIVMDSYGYTF
TGTGCCAGTAGTATCGTCATGGACTCCTATGGCTACACCTTC
>TRBJ1-3|TRBV5-8|few|.
CASSFTGSGNTIYF
TGTGCCAGCAGCTTTACAGGGTCTGGAAACACCATATATTTT
>TRBJ1-5|TRBV27|few|.
CASSLLGHPRNQPQHF
TGTGCCAGCAGTTTACTGGGACACCCAAGAAATCAGCCCCAGCATTTT
>TRBJ1-5|TRBV24-1|.|.
CATSRRGGDQPQHF
TGTGCCACCAGTCGGAGGGGCGGAGATCAGCCCCAGCATTTT
>TRBJ1-6|TRBV30|.|.
CAWSVSGNPYNSPLHF
TGTGCCTGGAGTGTATCGGGAAACCCCTATAATTCACCCCTCCACTTT
>TRBJ2-1|TRBV5-1|.|TRBD2
CASSSPGAGGREQFF
TGCGCCAGCAGCTCCCCGGGGGCGGGGGGCCGTGAGCAGTTCTTC
>TRBJ2-4|TRBV2|.|.
CASKAGANIQYF
TGTGCCAGCAAGGCGGGCGCAAACATTCAGTACTTC
>TRBJ1-1|TRBV9|.|.
CASSVARDTEAFF
TGTGCCAGCAGCGTAGCACGCGATACTGAAGCTTTCTTT
>TRBJ1-1|TRBV27|.|.
CASSARAEGNTEAFF
TGTGCCAGCAGTGCACGAGCGGAAGGGAACACTGAAGCTTTCTTT
>TRBJ1-3|TRBV6-6|.|.
CASSLSGNTIYF
TGTGCCAGCAGTCTCAGTGGAAACACCATATATTTT
>TRBJ2-7|TRBV11-2|once|.
CASSLLYEQYF
TGTGCCAGCAGCCTCCTCTACGAGCAGTACTTC
>TRBJ2-2|TRBV19|.|.
CASYPRGTAGDTGELFF
TGTGCCAGTTATCCTCGGGGGACGGCCGGGGACACCGGGGAGCTGTTTTTT
>TRBJ1-6|TRBV7-9|.|.
CASSLGGLNNSPLHF
TGTGCCAGCAGCTTAGGGGGGCTTAATAATTCACCCCTCCACTTT
>TRBJ1-4|TRBV7-8|.|TRBD1
CASSPFGSGQGGEKLFF
TGTGCCAGCAGCCCATTTGGGTCGGGACAGGGCGGTGAAAAACTGTTTTTT
>TRBJ2-7|TRBV5-4|.|.
CASSWGRGYEQYF
TGTGCCAGCAGCTGGGGTCGGGGCTACGAGCAGTACTTC
>TRBJ2-3|TRBV24-1|.|.
CATSAAGPTDTQYF
TGTGCCACCAGTGCTGCAGGGCCCACAGATACGCAGTATTTT
>TRBJ1-3|TRBV30|.|.
CAWMVRFGNTIYF
TGTGCCTGGATGGTCAGATTTGGAAACACCATATATTTT
>TRBJ1-1|TRBV15|few|.
CATNSGLGPNTEAFF
TGTGCCACCAATTCAGGGTTGGGGCCTAACACTGAAGCTTTCTTT
>TRBJ1-5|TRBV28|.|.
CASSLGENPRQPQHF
TGTGCCAGCAGTTTAGGGGAGAACCCTAGGCAGCCCCAGCATTTT